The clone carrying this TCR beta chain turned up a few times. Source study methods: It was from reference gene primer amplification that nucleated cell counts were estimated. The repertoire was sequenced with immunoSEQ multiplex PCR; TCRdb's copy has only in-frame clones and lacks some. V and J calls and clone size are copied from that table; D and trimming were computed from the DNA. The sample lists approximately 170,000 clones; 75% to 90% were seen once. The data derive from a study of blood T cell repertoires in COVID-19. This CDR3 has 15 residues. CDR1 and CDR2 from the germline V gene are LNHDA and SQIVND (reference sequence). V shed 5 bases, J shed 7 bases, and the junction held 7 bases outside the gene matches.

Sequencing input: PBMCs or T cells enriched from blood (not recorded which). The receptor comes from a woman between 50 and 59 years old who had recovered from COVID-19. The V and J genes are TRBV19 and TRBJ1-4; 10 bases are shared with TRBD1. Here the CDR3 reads CASSSQRDRGEKLFF. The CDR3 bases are TGTGCCAGTAGTTCCCAGCGGGACAGGGGTGAAAAACTGTTTTTT.